These 32 T cell receptor beta chains share one sample of origin, sequenced in a study of T cell responses to AZD1222 COVID-19 vaccine. Measured with immunoSEQ multiplex PCR; TCRdb has only the in-frame clones, and not every one. The sample includes approximately 220,000 clones, more than 85% of them seen just once. The source material was peripheral blood, sampled on day 0 of MenACWY control vaccination. These receptors originate from an adult in good health.

In this sample, this clone turned up once. The chain combines TRBV19 with TRBJ1-5; 9 bases map to TRBD1. V lost 11 bases, J lost 0 bases, and 5 bases stayed unmatched. The germline V gene encodes CDR1 LNHDA and CDR2 SQIVND (reference sequence). The CDR3 totals 14 residues. The CDR3 DNA reads TGTGCCGGCGGACAGGGGAATAGCAATCAGCCCCAGCATTTT. Translating gives CAGGQGNSNQPQHF.

This clone appeared once. The chain employs TRBV5-4 and TRBJ1-1; tentative D call: TRBD1 (5 bases). Germline assignment: CDR1 SGHNT and CDR2 YYREEE (reference sequence). V dropped 4 bases and J dropped 1 base, with 11 bases sitting between them. CDR3 length equals 14 residues. DNA for the CDR3: TGTGCCAGCAGCCGGGACTCACAGAACACTGAAGCTTTCTTT. Protein sequence: CASSRDSQNTEAFF.

The chain recombines TRBV4-1 with TRBJ1-2, with 9 bases fitting TRBD1. Per the germline V gene, CDR1 is MGHRA and CDR2 is YSYEKL. V trimming: 3 bases; J trimming: 8 bases; junction bases outside the gene matches: 7. This CDR3 region has 14 residues. The CDR3 sequence: CASSQTGGFGGYTF. The CDR3 DNA reads as TGCGCCAGCAGCCAGACAGGGGGTTTTGGCGGCTACACCTTC.

In nucleotides, the CDR3 is TGTGCCAGCAGACGAGCAGGGGGCTGGGGTGGCTACACCTTC. It encodes CASRRAGGWGGYTF. V usage is TRBV27 and J usage is TRBJ1-2; TRBD1 matches 8 bases. The germline gives CDR1 MNHEY, CDR2 SMNVEV (reference sequence). Trimming removed 6 bases from V and 7 bases from J; junction bases left unmatched: 10. The CDR3 consists of 14 residues.

The J gene is TRBJ1-5, the V gene TRBV19; D might be TRBD1 (5 bases). V lost 8 bases and J lost 7, with 18 bases in between. The CDR3 contains 14 residues. Germline V gives CDR1 LNHDA, CDR2 SQIVND (reference sequence). The DNA of the CDR3 is TGTGCCAGTCGCCCGGGGCAGGTCGCCCAGCCCCAGCATTTT. Translating gives CASRPGQVAQPQHF.

The rearrangement joins TRBV7-9 to TRBJ2-3; the match to TRBD1 covers 8 bases. The germline gives CDR1 SEHNR, CDR2 FQNEAQ (reference sequence). There are 17 residues in the CDR3. The junction had 9 bases not matched to a gene; V was cut back by 4 bases and J by 0 bases. The CDR3 spells CASSSGQVVSSTDTQYF. CDR3 nucleotides: TGTGCCAGCAGCTCGGGACAGGTCGTATCTAGCACAGATACGCAGTATTTT.

This chain links TRBV24-1 with TRBJ1-5, with unresolved D. Germline lookup yields CDR1 KGHDR and CDR2 SFDVKD. The CDR3 has 11 amino acids. Trimming removed 9 bases from V and 8 bases from J, with 10 bases in between. The CDR3 sequence: CATGRTEPQHF. CDR3 nucleotide sequence: TGTGCCACCGGACGGACTGAGCCCCAGCATTTT.

This chain uses TRBV29-1 with TRBJ2-5, with a weak D call TRBD2 (5 bases). This CDR3 has 12 amino acids. V was trimmed by 2 bases and J by 4 bases, leaving 8 bases between them. Germline CDR1 and CDR2: SQVTM and ANQGSEA. CDR3 DNA: TGCAGCGTTGAAAGGAGGAGAGAGACCCAGTACTTC. Translating it yields CSVERRRETQYF.

The chain links TRBV19 to TRBJ1-5; D is undetermined. V dropped 7 bases and J dropped 5 bases, with 12 bases sitting between them. From germline, CDR1 is LNHDA and CDR2 SQIVND (reference sequence). The CDR3 spans 13 residues. This CDR3 is CASNVLGDQPQHF. The CDR3 bases are TGTGCCAGTAACGTGTTGGGAGATCAGCCCCAGCATTTT.

This chain joins TRBV6-5 and TRBJ2-3; D gene uncertain. Between the trimmed V and J ends, which lost 4 bases and 1 base, there was a span of 15 bases. The CDR3 has 16 amino acids. Germline lookup yields CDR1 MNHEY and CDR2 SVGAGI. CDR3 amino acids: CASSWGSFSRTDTQYF. The CDR3 bases are TGTGCCAGCAGTTGGGGATCATTCAGCCGCACAGATACGCAGTATTTT.

The CDR3 region has the DNA TGTGCCTGGAGTTCCACAGGGATTAACTATGGCTACACCTTC. Residues: CAWSSTGINYGYTF. The V gene is TRBV30, the J gene TRBJ1-2; D might be TRBD1 (6 bases). The CDR3 spans 14 residues. The V gene's germline CDR1 is GTSNPN and CDR2 SVGIG (reference sequence). Deletions cut 2 bases from V and 1 base from J, with 11 bases between.

The V and J genes are TRBV18 and TRBJ1-2; 8 positions match TRBD1. This CDR3 has 15 amino acids. Unmatched junction bases numbered 3, after V lost 2 bases and J lost 1 base. The V gene's germline CDR1 is KGHSH and CDR2 LQKENI. CDR3 amino acids: CASSPTDRVNYGYTF. CDR3 bases: TGTGCCAGCTCACCAACGGACAGGGTTAACTATGGCTACACCTTC.

The CDR3 nucleotides read TGTGCCAGCACGGGCAGCCCTAGGGGCTACACCTTC. As protein: CASTGSPRGYTF. The chain employs TRBV12-3 or TRBV12-4 and TRBJ1-2; no clear D gene. Trimming stripped 7 bases from V and 8 bases from J, with 14 bases between. The length of the CDR3 is 12 residues.

The gene calls are TRBV19 and TRBJ2-1; D is undetermined. V lost 3 bases to trimming and J lost 4 bases, with 22 bases between them. The CDR3 is 18 residues long. CDR1 is LNHDA, CDR2 SQIVND, per germline (reference sequence). CDR3 region: CASSILRKGLLLYNEQFF. The CDR3 DNA is TGTGCCAGTAGTATCTTAAGAAAGGGCCTCCTGCTATACAATGAGCAGTTCTTC. The full variable domain, with the rest looked up from reference TRBV19 and TRBJ2-1, is DGGITQSPKYLFRKEGQNVTLSCEQNLNHDAMYWYRQDPGQGLRLIYYSQIVNDFQKGDIAEGYSVSREKKESFPLTVTSAQKNPTAFYLCASSILRKGLLLYNEQFFGPGTRLTVL.

The rearrangement joins TRBV19 to TRBJ1-1, with no clear D. This CDR3 has 14 amino acids. Per germline, CDR1 LNHDA and CDR2 SQIVND (reference sequence). V lost 8 bases, J lost 1 base, and 14 bases lay in between. In DNA, the CDR3 is TGTGCCAGTGCCCCGAGGGCGGGGAACACTGAAGCTTTCTTT. As protein: CASAPRAGNTEAFF. The variable domain in full, completed from reference TRBV19 and TRBJ1-1, reads DGGITQSPKYLFRKEGQNVTLSCEQNLNHDAMYWYRQDPGQGLRLIYYSQIVNDFQKGDIAEGYSVSREKKESFPLTVTSAQKNPTAFYLCASAPRAGNTEAFFGQGTRLTVV.

The chain employs TRBV18 and TRBJ2-2; D is uncertain. Trimming removed 6 bases at V and 6 bases at J, with 8 bases between. CDR3 size: 12 residues. The germline CDR1 and CDR2 sequences are KGHSH and LQKENI. The CDR3 bases are TGTGCCAGCTCTTTTCAAGCCGGGGAGCTGTTTTTT. Residues: CASSFQAGELFF.

The chain combines TRBV4-2 with TRBJ1-1; 7 bases align to TRBD1. The germline V gene encodes CDR1 LGHNA and CDR2 YNFKEQ. The CDR3 length is 18 residues. The trim removed 0 bases at V and 3 bases at J, leaving 13 bases unmatched. CDR3 loop: CASSQDQGQGRGDTEAFF. The CDR3 bases are TGTGCCAGCAGCCAAGATCAGGGGCAGGGCAGGGGGGACACTGAAGCTTTCTTT.

Here the CDR3 reads CASSLVSGQGYTF. In DNA form, the CDR3 reads TGTGCCAGCAGTTTAGTTTCGGGGCAGGGCTACACCTTC. V usage is TRBV12-3 or TRBV12-4 and J usage is TRBJ1-2; TRBD1 might be the D (5 bases). The ends were cut back, 1 base at V and 8 bases at J, with 11 bases in the middle. The CDR3 length is 13 residues.

This rearrangement joins TRBV24-1 to TRBJ2-1; D call uncertain. The V gene's germline CDR1 is KGHDR and CDR2 SFDVKD. V was trimmed by 3 bases and J by 3 bases, leaving 5 bases between them. There are 13 residues in the CDR3. CDR3 loop: CATSDGSYNEQFF. The CDR3 nucleotides read TGTGCCACCAGTGATGGAAGCTACAATGAGCAGTTCTTC.

V and J are TRBV5-5 and TRBJ1-6, with D possibly matching TRBD1 (6 bases). The germline V and J ends were trimmed by 4 bases and 5 bases, with 10 bases remaining between them. CDR1 and CDR2 from the germline V gene are SGHKS and YYEKEE (reference sequence). The CDR3 is 14 amino acids. CDR3 sequence (DNA): TGTGCCAGCAGCCAGGGGAGGGATAATTCACCCCTCCACTTT. The encoded protein is CASSQGRDNSPLHF.

V is TRBV4-3 and J is TRBJ2-7, with D perhaps matching TRBD2 (6 bases). CDR1 and CDR2 from the germline V gene are LGHNA and YSLEER. CDR3 size: 16 residues. The V and J ends lost 2 bases and 0 bases respectively, with 14 bases between them. The CDR3 DNA is TGCGCCAGCAGCCAATATTACGGGACTGCCTCCTACGAGCAGTACTTC. This codes for CASSQYYGTASYEQYF.

The V gene is TRBV5-4, the J gene TRBJ2-2, with 10 bases identical to TRBD1. The V gene end was trimmed by 4 bases and the J gene end by 6 bases; junction bases not matched to a gene: 6. The length of the CDR3 is 15 residues. Germline V gives CDR1 SGHNT, CDR2 YYREEE (reference sequence). The CDR3 DNA reads as TGTGCCAGCAGCCCCCGGGACAGGGGACCCGGGGAGCTGTTTTTT. This encodes CASSPRDRGPGELFF.

The genes are TRBV6-5 and TRBJ1-2; 9 nucleotides line up with TRBD1. The CDR3 sequence is 15 residues long. Germline V CDR1 and CDR2: MNHEY, SVGAGI. The junction had 8 bases not matched to a gene; V was cut back by 5 bases and J by 4 bases. CDR3 sequence (DNA): TGTGCCAGCAGTACATACGACAGGGGGTCCTATGGCTACACCTTC. Amino acids: CASSTYDRGSYGYTF.

The V and J genes are TRBV15 and TRBJ1-4; no reliable D call. The CDR3 consists of 15 residues. Germline values: CDR1 LNHNV, CDR2 YYDKDF (reference sequence). V lost 2 bases, J lost 7 bases, and 14 bases lay in between. This CDR3 is CATSRWTAVSEKLFF. CDR3 DNA sequence: TGTGCCACCAGCAGATGGACGGCGGTGAGTGAAAAACTGTTTTTT.

The J gene is TRBJ2-7, the V gene TRBV1; the D call TRBD2 from the table was never checked on the DNA. TRBV1 is a documented pseudogene. The CDR3 is made up of 13 amino acids. DNA of the CDR3: TGCACCAGCAGCCAGAGTAGCGTGAACGAGCAGTACTTC. The encoded protein is CTSSQSSVNEQYF.

V and J are TRBV5-1 and TRBJ2-7; 9 bases agree with TRBD1. Trimming removed 4 bases from V and 10 bases from J; junction bases left unmatched: 9. Germline CDR1 SGHRS, CDR2 YFSETQ. The CDR3 spans 13 residues. The CDR3 region is CASSVPGQGAQYF. In nucleotides, the CDR3 is TGCGCCAGCAGCGTACCGGGACAGGGCGCCCAGTACTTC.

The rearrangement uses TRBV7-9 and TRBJ1-1, with D uncertain. V gave up 5 bases and J gave up 4 bases, with 8 bases separating them. The CDR3 contains 12 residues. Germline lookup yields CDR1 SEHNR and CDR2 FQNEAQ (reference sequence). The CDR3 is CASSVSLTEAFF. CDR3 nucleotides: TGTGCCAGCAGCGTCAGCCTCACTGAAGCTTTCTTT. Looking up the rest from reference TRBV7-9 and TRBJ1-1 gives the full variable domain: DTGVSQNPRHKITKRGQNVTFRCDPISEHNRLYWYRQTLGQGPEFLTYFQNEAQLEKSRLLSDRFSAERPKGSFSTLEIQRTEQGDSAMYLCASSVSLTEAFFGQGTRLTVV.

The V and J genes are TRBV18 and TRBJ2-3; either TRBD1 or TRBD2 may supply D (5 bases each). The germline V and J ends were trimmed by 8 bases and 5 bases, with 20 bases remaining between them. The CDR3 totals 15 residues. Germline lookup yields CDR1 KGHSH and CDR2 LQKENI. For the CDR3, the DNA is TGTGCCAGCGCAAGAGGGGCGGTCAAACGAGATACGCAGTATTTT. Amino acids: CASARGAVKRDTQYF.

J is TRBJ2-2 and V is TRBV7-9, with D unresolved. V lost 1 base to trimming and J lost 5 bases, with 5 bases between them. Per germline, CDR1 SEHNR and CDR2 FQNEAQ (reference sequence). This CDR3 is 13 amino acids long. The CDR3 sequence: CASSLEITGELFF. CDR3 coding DNA: TGTGCCAGCAGCTTAGAAATTACCGGGGAGCTGTTTTTT.

The chain has TRBV6-1 and TRBJ1-5, with D possibly matching TRBD1 (5 bases). Between the trimmed V and J ends, which lost 2 bases and 3 bases, there was a span of 11 bases. Germline V CDR1 and CDR2: MNHNS, SASEGT. This CDR3 is built from 15 residues. The DNA for the CDR3 is TGTGCCAGCAGTGAATTCGGGGCAAACAATCAGCCCCAGCATTTT. Protein sequence: CASSEFGANNQPQHF.

The gene calls are TRBV19 and TRBJ1-5; 9 positions agree with TRBD1. V shed 5 bases, J shed 5 bases, and the junction held 7 bases outside the gene matches. CDR3 size: 15 residues. Germline V gives CDR1 LNHDA, CDR2 SQIVND (reference sequence). For the CDR3, the DNA is TGTGCCAGTAGTCCGGACAGGGGAGTCTATCAGCCCCAGCATTTT. This gives the protein CASSPDRGVYQPQHF.

The rearrangement uses TRBV6-5 and TRBJ1-2; D not resolved. Trimming removed 0 bases from V and 8 bases from J, with 16 bases in between. Germline values: CDR1 MNHEY, CDR2 SVGAGI. The CDR3 covers 15 residues. For the CDR3, the DNA is TGTGCCAGCAGTTACTCTCAGAACCCCAAAGACGGCTACACCTTC. This translates into CASSYSQNPKDGYTF.